This T cell receptor beta chain is from a study of blood T cell repertoires in COVID-19. The wider study: Italy, Spain and the United States were the sources of the convalescent and acute COVID-19 samples.

V gave up 3 bases and J gave up 6 bases, with 15 bases separating them. The CDR3 loop spans 15 amino acids. Germline V lookup: CDR1 KGHSH, CDR2 LQKENI. Authors' processing steps: Estimates of nucleated cell counts were drawn from the amplification of reference gene primers. The protocol was immunoSEQ multiplex PCR, while the TCRdb copy is restricted to in-frame clones and leaves out a portion. Clone size and the V and J calls come from that table; the DNA yielded D and trimming. In the table there are about 160,000 clones, around four fifths of which are singletons. The gene calls are TRBV18 and TRBJ2-1; TRBD1 is a possible D gene (7 bases). Sequencing input: peripheral blood. This sequence originates from a man aged 70 or older with acute or convalescent COVID-19. In nucleotides, the CDR3 is TGTGCCAGCTCACCCGGGACAGTCGGGGGCAATGAGCAGTTCTTC. Protein product: CASSPGTVGGNEQFF.